The entry below gives a single T cell receptor beta chain sequence along with its context. These data belong to a study of PD-1 blockade in classical Hodgkin lymphoma. Produced via immunoSEQ multiplex PCR; TCRdb's table is partial and in-frame only. This repertoire shows about 52,000 clones, 86% found once; its top ten account for approximately 7%. Noted time point: cycle 4 day 1 (C4D1), after less than 7 weeks of nivolumab. Exposure to brentuximab vedotin varied, and each patient had relapsed following autologous stem cell transplantation. Looked up from germline, CDR1 is MDHEN and CDR2 is SYDVKM. The CDR3 extends over 13 amino acids. The V gene lost 2 bases and the J gene lost 2 bases, with 7 bases spanning the gap.

The rearrangement links TRBV28 to TRBJ2-7; D could derive from TRBD1 or TRBD2 (5 bases each). Sequences were derived from peripheral blood mononuclear cells (PBMCs), sampled before the fourth cycle of nivolumab. The TCR originated in a human donor with classical Hodgkin lymphoma. The CDR3: CASSLTGPYEQYF. The CDR3 DNA sequence: TGTGCCAGCAGTTTAACGGGGCCCTACGAGCAGTACTTC.